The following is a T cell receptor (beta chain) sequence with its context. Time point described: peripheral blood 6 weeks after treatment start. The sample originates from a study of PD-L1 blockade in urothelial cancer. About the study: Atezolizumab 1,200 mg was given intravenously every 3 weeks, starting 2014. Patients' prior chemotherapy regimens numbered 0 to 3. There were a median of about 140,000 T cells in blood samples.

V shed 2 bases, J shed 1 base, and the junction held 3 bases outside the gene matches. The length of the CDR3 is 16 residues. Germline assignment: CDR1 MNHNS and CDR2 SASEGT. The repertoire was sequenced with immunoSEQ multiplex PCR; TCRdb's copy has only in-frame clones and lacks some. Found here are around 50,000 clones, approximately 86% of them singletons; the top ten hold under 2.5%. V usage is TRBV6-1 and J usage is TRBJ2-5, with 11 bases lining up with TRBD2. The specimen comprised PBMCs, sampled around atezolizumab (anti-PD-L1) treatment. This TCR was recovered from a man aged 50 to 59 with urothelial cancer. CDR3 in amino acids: CASSELAGGPQETQYF. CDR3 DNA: TGTGCCAGCAGTGAATTAGCGGGGGGGCCCCAAGAGACCCAGTACTTC.